The 5 T cell receptor beta chains in this list originate from one sample, sequenced in a study of coeliac disease. Sequencing used immunoSEQ multiplex PCR; TCRdb keeps in-frame clones, though not all of them. The top ten clones hold about 11% of a sample with 4,000 to 6,000 clones, 62% of them seen once. The material sequenced was lamina propria lymphocytes from the gut. Receptor source: a woman aged 65 to 85 with celiac disease.

The chain employs TRBV18 and TRBJ1-2; 9 bases are a match to TRBD1. CDR3 length: 15 amino acids. Germline V gene data show CDR1 as KGHSH and CDR2 as LQKENI. V trimming: 11 bases; J trimming: 4 bases; junction bases outside the gene matches: 14. The chain's CDR3 is CAQPPWDRVTYGYTF. CDR3 nucleotides: TGTGCCCAACCCCCCTGGGACAGGGTAACCTATGGCTACACCTTC.

By sample share, this clone is medium-sized (0.01 to 0.1%). Other DNA sequences of this sample code for an identical CDR3. This rearrangement joins TRBV6-5 to TRBJ2-2, with a possible D match to TRBD1 (5 bases). CDR1 is MNHEY, CDR2 SVGAGI, per germline. The CDR3 extends over 14 amino acids. The V end lost 4 bases, the J end lost 1 base, and 7 bases lay between the germline ends. The CDR3 DNA sequence: TGTGCCAGCAGTTGGGGCGGGAACACCGGGGAGCTGTTTTTT. Translation gives CASSWGGNTGELFF.

This chain connects TRBV5-1 to TRBJ2-7, with unresolved D. Trimming pared 3 bases from V and 5 bases from J, leaving 9 bases between. Germline V CDR1 and CDR2: SGHRS, YFSETQ. This CDR3 is 12 amino acids long. DNA for the CDR3: TGCGCCAGCAGCTCACAGTTCCACGAGCAGTACTTC. Translation gives CASSSQFHEQYF. The variable domain in full, completed from reference TRBV5-1 and TRBJ2-7, reads KAGVTQTPRYLIKTRGQQVTLSCSPISGHRSVSWYQQTPGQGLQFLFEYFSETQRNKGNFPGRFSGRQFSNSRSEMNVSTLELGDSALYLCASSSQFHEQYFGPGTRLTVT.

CDR3: CATSQSGGETQYF. The CDR3 DNA follows: TGCGCCACCTCCCAGAGCGGGGGTGAGACCCAGTACTTC. The V and J genes are TRBV10-2 and TRBJ2-5; 8 nucleotides match TRBD2. V gave up 10 bases and J gave up 5 bases; unmatched junction bases: 9. Germline V gives CDR1 WSHSY, CDR2 SAAADI. The CDR3 is 13 amino acids.

This clone is labeled as medium-sized (0.01 to 0.1%). The J gene is TRBJ2-1, the V gene TRBV5-6, with 13 bases matching TRBD2. Germline lookup yields CDR1 SGHDT and CDR2 YYEEEE. The CDR3 contains 14 residues. The junction had 10 bases not matched to a gene; V was cut back by 10 bases and J by 9 bases. The CDR3 DNA reads as TGTGCCGTGACTAGCGGGGGGACATTAGTTGAGCAGTTCTTC. It specifies CAVTSGGTLVEQFF.